This T cell receptor beta chain was recorded in a study of a mutant IDH1 vaccine in newly diagnosed glioma. Study context: Onset of vaccination occurred 4-6 weeks following radiotherapy alone, or with temozolomide cycles. Before enrollment, patients got radiotherapy alone, temozolomide alone, or mostly the combination.

Time point described: week 23, last vaccination. One vaccine dose held 300 ug of mutant IDH1 20-mer peptide and came with topical imiquimod. Profiling relied on immunoSEQ multiplex PCR, and the TCRdb table lists in-frame clones only, not all of them. This table has approximately 82,000 clones, 65% to 90% appearing once. Germline loops: CDR1 MDHEN, CDR2 SYDVKM. The CDR3 contains 14 residues. Trimming pared 2 bases from V and 0 bases from J, leaving 7 bases between. With respect to this clone: Its antigen remains unidentified.

The chain combines TRBV28 with TRBJ1-2; no reliable D call. The TCR comes from a man aged 25 to 45 with glioma. Some clones in this sample may be carry-over from other donors' samples. The material was PBMCs, obtained from a glioma patient whose treatment included an IDH1 peptide vaccine. CDR3 amino acids: CASSLLRANYGYTF. CDR3 in DNA: TGTGCCAGCAGTTTACTTCGGGCTAACTATGGCTACACCTTC.